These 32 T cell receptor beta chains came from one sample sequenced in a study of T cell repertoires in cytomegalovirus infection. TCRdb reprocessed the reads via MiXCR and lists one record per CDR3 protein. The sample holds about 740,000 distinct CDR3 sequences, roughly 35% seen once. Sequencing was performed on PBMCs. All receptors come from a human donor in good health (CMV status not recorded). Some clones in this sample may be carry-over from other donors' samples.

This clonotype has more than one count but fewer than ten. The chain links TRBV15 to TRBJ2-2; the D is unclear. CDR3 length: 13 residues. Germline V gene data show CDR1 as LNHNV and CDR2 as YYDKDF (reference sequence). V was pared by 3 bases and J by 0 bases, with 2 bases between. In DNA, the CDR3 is TGTGCCACCAGCAGCGCGAACACCGGGGAGCTGTTTTTT. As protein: CATSSANTGELFF.

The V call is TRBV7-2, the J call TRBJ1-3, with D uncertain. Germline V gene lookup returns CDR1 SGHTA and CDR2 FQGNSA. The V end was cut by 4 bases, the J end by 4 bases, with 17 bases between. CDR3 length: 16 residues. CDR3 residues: CASSSLFGDEGNTIYF. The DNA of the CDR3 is TGTGCCAGCAGCTCTCTCTTCGGAGACGAAGGAAACACCATATATTTT.

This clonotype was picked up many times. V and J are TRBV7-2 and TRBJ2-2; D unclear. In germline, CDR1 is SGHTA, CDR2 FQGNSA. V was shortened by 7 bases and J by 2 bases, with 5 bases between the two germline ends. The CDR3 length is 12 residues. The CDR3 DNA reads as TGTGCCAGCATCCAAAACACCGGGGAGCTGTTTTTT. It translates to CASIQNTGELFF.

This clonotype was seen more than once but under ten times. The DNA for the CDR3 is TGTGCCAGCAGTCGAACAAGCTTCTATGGCTACACCTTC. It translates to CASSRTSFYGYTF. J is TRBJ1-2 and V is TRBV6-1, with no clear D. This CDR3 contains 13 residues. Germline V gene sequence: CDR1 MNHNS, CDR2 SASEGT. With 5 bases removed from V and 4 bases from J, the gap between germline ends came to 11 bases.

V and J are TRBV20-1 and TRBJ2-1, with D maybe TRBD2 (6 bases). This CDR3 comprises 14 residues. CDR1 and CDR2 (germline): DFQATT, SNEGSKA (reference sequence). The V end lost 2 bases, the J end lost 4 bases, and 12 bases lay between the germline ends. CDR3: CSARPGSAYNEQFF. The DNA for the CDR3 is TGCAGTGCTAGACCCGGGAGTGCATACAATGAGCAGTTCTTC.

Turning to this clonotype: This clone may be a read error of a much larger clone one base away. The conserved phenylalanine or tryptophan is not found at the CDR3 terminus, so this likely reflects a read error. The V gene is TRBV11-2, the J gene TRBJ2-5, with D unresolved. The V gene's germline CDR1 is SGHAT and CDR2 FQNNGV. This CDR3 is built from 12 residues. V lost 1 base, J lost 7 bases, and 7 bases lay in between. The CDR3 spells CASSLGPGTQYC. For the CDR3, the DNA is TGTGCCAGCAGCTTAGGTCCGGGGACCCAGTACTGC.

Here the CDR3 reads CASSVGGRQGASETDTQYF. CDR3 nucleotides: TGCGCCAGCAGTGTGGGGGGAAGACAGGGGGCCTCGGAAACAGATACGCAGTATTTT. The rearrangement uses TRBV5-1 and TRBJ2-3; 10 nucleotides align to TRBD1. In germline, CDR1 is SGHRS, CDR2 YFSETQ. The CDR3 is 19 amino acids. V lost 5 bases, J lost 3 bases, and 18 bases stayed unmatched.

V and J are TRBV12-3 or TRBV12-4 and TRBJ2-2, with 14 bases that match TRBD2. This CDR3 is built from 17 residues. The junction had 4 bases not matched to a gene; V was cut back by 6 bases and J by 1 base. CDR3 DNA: TGTGCCAGCAGCCCGACTAGCGGGAGGGGGAACACCGGGGAGCTGTTTTTT. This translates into CASSPTSGRGNTGELFF.

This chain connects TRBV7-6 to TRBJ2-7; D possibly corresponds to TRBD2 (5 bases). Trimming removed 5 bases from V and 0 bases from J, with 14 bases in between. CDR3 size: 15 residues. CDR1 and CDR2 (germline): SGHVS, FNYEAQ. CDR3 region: CASSMEAKSSYEQYF. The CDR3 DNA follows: TGTGCCAGCAGCATGGAGGCCAAGAGCTCCTACGAGCAGTACTTC.

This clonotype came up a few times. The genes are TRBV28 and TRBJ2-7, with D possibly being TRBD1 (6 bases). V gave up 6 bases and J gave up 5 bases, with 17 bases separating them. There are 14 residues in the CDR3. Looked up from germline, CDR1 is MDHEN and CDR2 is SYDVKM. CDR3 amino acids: CASSLQGGRDEQYF. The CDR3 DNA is TGTGCCAGCAGCTTACAGGGCGGGCGCGACGAGCAGTACTTC.

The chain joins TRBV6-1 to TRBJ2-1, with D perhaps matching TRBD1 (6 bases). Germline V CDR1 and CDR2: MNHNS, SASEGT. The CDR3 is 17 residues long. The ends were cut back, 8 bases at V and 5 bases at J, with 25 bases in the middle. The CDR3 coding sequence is TGTGCCAGCCGACTCACCGCTACAGGGTTGTCTCACAATGAGCAGTTCTTC. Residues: CASRLTATGLSHNEQFF.

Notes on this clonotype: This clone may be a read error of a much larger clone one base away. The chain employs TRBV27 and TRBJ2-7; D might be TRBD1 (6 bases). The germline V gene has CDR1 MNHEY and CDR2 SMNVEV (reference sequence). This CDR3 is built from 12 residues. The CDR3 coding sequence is TGTGCCAGCAGGTTATTCAGGGGCGAGCAGTACTTC. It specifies CASRLFRGEQYF.

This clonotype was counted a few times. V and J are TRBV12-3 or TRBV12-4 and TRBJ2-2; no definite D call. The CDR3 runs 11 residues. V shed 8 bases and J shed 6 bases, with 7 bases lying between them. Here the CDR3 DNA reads TGTGCCAGCCCCGAGTCCGGGGAGCTGTTTTTT. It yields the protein CASPESGELFF.

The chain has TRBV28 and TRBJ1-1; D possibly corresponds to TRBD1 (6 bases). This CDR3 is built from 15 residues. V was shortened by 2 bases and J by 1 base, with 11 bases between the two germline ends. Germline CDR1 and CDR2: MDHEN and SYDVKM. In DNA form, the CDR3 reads TGTGCCAGCAGTTTAGACCCGGGACAGAACACTGAAGCTTTCTTT. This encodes CASSLDPGQNTEAFF.

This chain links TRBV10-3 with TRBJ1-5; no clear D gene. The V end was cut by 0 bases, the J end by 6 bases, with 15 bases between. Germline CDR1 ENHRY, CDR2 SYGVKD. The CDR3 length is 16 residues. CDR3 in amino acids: CAISESTPGRGQPQHF. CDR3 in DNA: TGTGCCATCAGTGAGTCGACTCCGGGCCGAGGTCAGCCCCAGCATTTT.

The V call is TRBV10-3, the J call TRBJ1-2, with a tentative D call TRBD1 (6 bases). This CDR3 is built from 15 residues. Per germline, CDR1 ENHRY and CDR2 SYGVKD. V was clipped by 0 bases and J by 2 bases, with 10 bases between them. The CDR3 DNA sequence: TGTGCCATCAGTGAGTCAGGACAGAACAACTATGGCTACACCTTC. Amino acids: CAISESGQNNYGYTF.

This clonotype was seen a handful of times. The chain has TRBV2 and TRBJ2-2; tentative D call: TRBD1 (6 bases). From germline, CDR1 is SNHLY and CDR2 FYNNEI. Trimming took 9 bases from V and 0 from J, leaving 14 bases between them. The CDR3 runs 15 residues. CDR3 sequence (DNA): TGTGCCAGGACAAAAGGACAGACGAACACCGGGGAGCTGTTTTTT. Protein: CARTKGQTNTGELFF.

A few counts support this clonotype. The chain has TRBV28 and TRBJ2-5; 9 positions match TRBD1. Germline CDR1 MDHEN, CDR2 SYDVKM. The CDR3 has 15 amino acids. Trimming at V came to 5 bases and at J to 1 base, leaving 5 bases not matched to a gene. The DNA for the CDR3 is TGTGCCAGCAGTGACACGACAGGGGGCCAAGAGACCCAGTACTTC. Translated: CASSDTTGGQETQYF.

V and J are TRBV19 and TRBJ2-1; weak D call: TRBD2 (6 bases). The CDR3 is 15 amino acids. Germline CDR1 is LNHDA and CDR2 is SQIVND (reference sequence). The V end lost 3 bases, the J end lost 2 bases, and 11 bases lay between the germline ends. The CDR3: CASSILRDPYNEQFF. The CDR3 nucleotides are TGTGCCAGTAGTATCTTGCGGGACCCCTACAATGAGCAGTTCTTC.

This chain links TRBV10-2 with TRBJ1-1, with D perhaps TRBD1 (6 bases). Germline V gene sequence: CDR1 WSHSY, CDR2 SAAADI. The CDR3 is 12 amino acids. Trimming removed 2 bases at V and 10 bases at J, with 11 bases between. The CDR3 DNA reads TGCGCCAGCAGTGAGCGGGGGCTAGGAGCTTTCTTT. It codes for CASSERGLGAFF.

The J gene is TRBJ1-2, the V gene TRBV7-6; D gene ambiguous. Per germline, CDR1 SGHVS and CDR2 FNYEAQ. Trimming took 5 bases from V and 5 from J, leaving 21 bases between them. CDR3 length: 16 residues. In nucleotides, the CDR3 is TGTGCCAGCAGCAACCCGGGAGCTATTAATCTTTATGGCTACACCTTC. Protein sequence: CASSNPGAINLYGYTF.

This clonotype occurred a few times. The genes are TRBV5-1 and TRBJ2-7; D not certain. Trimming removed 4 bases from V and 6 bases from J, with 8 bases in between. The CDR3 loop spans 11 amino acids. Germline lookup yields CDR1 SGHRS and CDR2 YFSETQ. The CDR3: CASSGLTEQYF. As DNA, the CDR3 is TGCGCCAGCAGCGGGCTAACCGAGCAGTACTTC.

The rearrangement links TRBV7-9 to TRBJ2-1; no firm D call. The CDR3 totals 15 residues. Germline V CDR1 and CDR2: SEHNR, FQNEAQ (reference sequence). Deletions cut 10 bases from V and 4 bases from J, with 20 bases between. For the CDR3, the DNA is TGTGCCAACACCCCTCTTGCGTACATATACAATGAGCAGTTCTTC. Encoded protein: CANTPLAYIYNEQFF. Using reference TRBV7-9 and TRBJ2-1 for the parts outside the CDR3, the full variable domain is DTGVSQNPRHKITKRGQNVTFRCDPISEHNRLYWYRQTLGQGPEFLTYFQNEAQLEKSRLLSDRFSAERPKGSFSTLEIQRTEQGDSAMYLCANTPLAYIYNEQFFGPGTRLTVL.

CDR3 loop: CASSPPLRGLVSPLHF. The DNA for the CDR3 is TGTGCCAGCAGTCCCCCCTTGCGGGGTTTGGTTTCACCCCTCCACTTT. The chain carries TRBV28 and TRBJ1-6, with D uncertain. This CDR3 region has 16 residues. Germline V CDR1 and CDR2: MDHEN, SYDVKM. The V and J ends lost 5 bases and 9 bases respectively, with 20 bases between them.

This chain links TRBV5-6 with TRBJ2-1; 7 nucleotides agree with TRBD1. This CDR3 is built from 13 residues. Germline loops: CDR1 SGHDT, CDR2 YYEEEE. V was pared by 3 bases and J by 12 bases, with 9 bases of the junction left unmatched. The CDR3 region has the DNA TGTGCCAGCAGCTCTACAGGGGTGGGAAGGCAGTTCTTC. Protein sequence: CASSSTGVGRQFF.

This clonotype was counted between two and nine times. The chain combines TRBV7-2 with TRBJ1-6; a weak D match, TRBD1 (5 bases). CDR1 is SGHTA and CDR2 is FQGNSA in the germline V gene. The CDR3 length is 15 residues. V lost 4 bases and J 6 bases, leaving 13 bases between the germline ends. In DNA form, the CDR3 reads TGTGCCAGCAGCTGGGCCGGGACGGCTAATTCACCCCTCCACTTT. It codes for CASSWAGTANSPLHF.

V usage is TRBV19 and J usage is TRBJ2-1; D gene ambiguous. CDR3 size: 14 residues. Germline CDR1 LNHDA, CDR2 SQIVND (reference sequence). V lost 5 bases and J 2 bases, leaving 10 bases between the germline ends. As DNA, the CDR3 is TGTGCCAGTAGTCCCAGTGTCACCTACAATGAGCAGTTCTTC. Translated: CASSPSVTYNEQFF.

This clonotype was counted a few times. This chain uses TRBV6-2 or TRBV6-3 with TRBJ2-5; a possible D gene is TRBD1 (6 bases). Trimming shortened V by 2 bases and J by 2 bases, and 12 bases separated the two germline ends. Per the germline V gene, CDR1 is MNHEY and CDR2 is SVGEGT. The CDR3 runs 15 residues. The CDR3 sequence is CASSYVTDSQETQYF. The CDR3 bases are TGTGCCAGCAGTTACGTCACGGACAGTCAAGAGACCCAGTACTTC.

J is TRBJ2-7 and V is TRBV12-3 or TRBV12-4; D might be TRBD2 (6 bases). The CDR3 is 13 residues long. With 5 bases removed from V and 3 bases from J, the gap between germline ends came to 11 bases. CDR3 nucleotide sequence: TGTGCCAGCAGTCCCCGGAGGGGCTACGAGCAGTACTTC. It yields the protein CASSPRRGYEQYF.

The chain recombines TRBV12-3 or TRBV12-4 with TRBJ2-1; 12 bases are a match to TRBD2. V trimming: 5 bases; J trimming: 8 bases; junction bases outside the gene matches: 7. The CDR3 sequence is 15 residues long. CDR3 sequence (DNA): TGTGCCAGCAGTCAAGCTAGCGGGAGGGCCTATGAGCAGTTCTTC. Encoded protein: CASSQASGRAYEQFF.

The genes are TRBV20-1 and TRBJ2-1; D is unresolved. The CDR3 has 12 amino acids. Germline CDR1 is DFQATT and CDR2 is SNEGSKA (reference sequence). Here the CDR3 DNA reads TGCCTACCCCGACCGACGAACAATGAGCAGTTCTTC. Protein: CLPRPTNNEQFF.

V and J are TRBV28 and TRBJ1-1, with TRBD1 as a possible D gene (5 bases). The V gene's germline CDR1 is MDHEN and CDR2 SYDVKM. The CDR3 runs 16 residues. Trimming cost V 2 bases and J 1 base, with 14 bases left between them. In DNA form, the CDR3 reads TGTGCCAGCAGTTTAGCCCCCGGGACTCCGAACACTGAAGCTTTCTTT. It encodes CASSLAPGTPNTEAFF. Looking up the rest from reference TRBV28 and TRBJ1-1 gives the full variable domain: DVKVTQSSRYLVKRTGEKVFLECVQDMDHENMFWYRQDPGLGLRLIYFSYDVKMKEKGDIPEGYSVSREKKERFSLILESASTNQTSMYLCASSLAPGTPNTEAFFGQGTRLTVV.